This section outlines one TCR beta chain sequence together with its context. The data originate from a study of blood T cell repertoires in COVID-19. Study at large: Nucleic acid was either cDNA or gDNA, and it came from T cells, B-cell-depleted T cells, or PBMCs.

Germline assignment: CDR1 SGDLS and CDR2 YYNGEE. The CDR3 spans 16 residues. V trimming: 1 base; J trimming: 7 bases; junction bases outside the gene matches: 7. Study processing details: Amplification of reference gene primers was used by the study to estimate nucleated cell counts. Sequenced by immunoSEQ multiplex PCR; TCRdb stores in-frame clones only, minus some. V, J and clone size were drawn from that table, and D and trimming were deduced from the DNA. The table has about 67,000 clones, 87% seen once. The sequence came from a woman aged 80 or older with acute or convalescent COVID-19. The V call is TRBV9, the J call TRBJ2-1, with 11 bases that match TRBD2. Sequencing used peripheral blood. The CDR3 protein is CASSVTLAGGLNEQFF. CDR3 coding DNA: TGTGCCAGCAGCGTAACCCTAGCGGGAGGTTTAAATGAGCAGTTCTTC.